The 28 T cell receptor beta chains given below trace back to one sample, sequenced in a study of blood T cell repertoires in COVID-19. Using immunoSEQ multiplex PCR, the repertoire was profiled, and TCRdb retains in-frame clones only, with some absent. The table lists about 130,000 clones, more than 75% of them singletons. The sequenced sample consisted of peripheral blood. These receptors were collected from a woman in her 70s with COVID-19, enrolled during active disease.

V gene TRBV27 combines with J gene TRBJ1-6; 9 bases match TRBD1. The CDR3 runs 17 residues. V trimming: 3 bases; J trimming: 7 bases; junction bases outside the gene matches: 10. Germline loops: CDR1 MNHEY, CDR2 SMNVEV (reference sequence). CDR3 nucleotides: TGTGCCAGCAGTTTCCATCGGACAGGGGTAAGGAATTCACCCCTCCACTTT. It translates to CASSFHRTGVRNSPLHF.

J is TRBJ1-6 and V is TRBV11-1; 8 nucleotides match TRBD1. This CDR3 is 15 amino acids long. Germline V gene lookup returns CDR1 SGHAT and CDR2 FQDESV (reference sequence). The V segment lost 5 bases and the J segment 5 bases; nucleotides outside the gene matches: 5. In DNA, the CDR3 is TGTGCCAGCAGCACCGGGACAGGCCATAATTCACCCCTCCACTTT. It is translated as CASSTGTGHNSPLHF.

V usage is TRBV13 and J usage is TRBJ2-1, with 13 nucleotides matching TRBD2. The CDR3 is 16 residues long. V lost 1 base to trimming and J lost 5 bases; unmatched junction nucleotides: 2. In germline, CDR1 is PRHDT, CDR2 FYEKMQ (reference sequence). CDR3 loop: CASSLATSGGNNEQFF. The CDR3 nucleotides read TGTGCCAGCAGCTTAGCGACTAGCGGGGGGAACAATGAGCAGTTCTTC.

The rearrangement links TRBV29-1 to TRBJ1-3, with D possibly being TRBD1 (6 bases). The CDR3 totals 13 residues. V dropped 7 bases and J dropped 3 bases, with 13 bases sitting between them. The germline V gene has CDR1 SQVTM and CDR2 ANQGSEA. The CDR3: CSAGQGGGNTIYF. The CDR3 DNA reads as TGCAGCGCCGGACAAGGGGGTGGAAACACCATATATTTT.

The V and J genes are TRBV10-3 and TRBJ2-5, with 7 bases identical to TRBD2. Trimming cost V 2 bases and J 4 bases; bases outside gene matches: 4. Germline loops: CDR1 ENHRY, CDR2 SYGVKD. The CDR3 is made up of 14 amino acids. The CDR3 loop is CAISEGGVRETQYF. The CDR3 DNA sequence: TGTGCCATCAGTGAGGGGGGGGTACGAGAGACCCAGTACTTC.

In the case of this clone: The sample has other DNA sequences that encode this CDR3 too. The V call is TRBV19, the J call TRBJ1-4; 8 bases fit TRBD1. The CDR3 has 15 amino acids. From germline, CDR1 is LNHDA and CDR2 SQIVND (reference sequence). V shed 3 bases and J 2 bases; nucleotides not matched to a gene: 2. CDR3 in DNA: TGTGCCAGTAGTATCCGACAGGGGACTAATGAAAAACTGTTTTTT. This translates into CASSIRQGTNEKLFF.

CDR3 nucleotides: TGTGCCAGCAGCTTCCTCCAAGAGACCCAGTACTTC. Translation gives CASSFLQETQYF. V usage is TRBV11-2 and J usage is TRBJ2-5; no reliable D call. This CDR3 spans 12 amino acids. Trimming stripped 3 bases from V and 1 base from J, with 3 bases between. The germline CDR1 and CDR2 sequences are SGHAT and FQNNGV.

This clone showed up just a few times. The rearrangement links TRBV16 to TRBJ1-6; D not resolved. CDR3 length equals 14 residues. Trimming took off 4 bases at V and 9 bases at J, with 13 bases between the two ends. Germline CDR1 is KGHSY and CDR2 is FQNENV. The CDR3, as DNA: TGTGCCAGCAGCCCAGCGCGGGGTAGTTCACCCCTCCACTTT. It encodes CASSPARGSSPLHF.

The genes are TRBV5-1 and TRBJ1-6; 7 bases match TRBD1. With 6 bases clipped from V and 7 bases from J, the junction kept 10 bases outside the gene matches. CDR3 length equals 15 residues. Germline CDR1 SGHRS, CDR2 YFSETQ. CDR3 residues: CASTVWDRENSPLHF. Here the CDR3 DNA reads TGCGCCAGCACCGTATGGGACAGAGAAAATTCACCCCTCCACTTT.

This clone has a handful of counts. The rearrangement joins TRBV30 to TRBJ1-3; D is unresolved. This CDR3 spans 13 amino acids. CDR1 is GTSNPN, CDR2 SVGIG, per germline (reference sequence). The V gene lost 2 bases and the J gene lost 0 bases, with 5 bases spanning the gap. CDR3 in amino acids: CAWSPGSGNTIYF. The CDR3 DNA reads TGTGCCTGGAGTCCAGGCTCTGGAAACACCATATATTTT.

V gene TRBV10-3 combines with J gene TRBJ2-5; TRBD1 agrees at 9 bases. The V segment lost 0 bases and the J segment 6 bases; nucleotides outside the gene matches: 8. Per the germline V gene, CDR1 is ENHRY and CDR2 is SYGVKD. CDR3 size: 16 residues. DNA for the CDR3: TGTGCCATCAGTGAGTCGGGGGGACAGGGAAAGCAGACCCAGTACTTC. The encoded protein is CAISESGGQGKQTQYF.

The chain couples TRBV6-5 to TRBJ1-6; TRBD1 is a possible D gene (6 bases). The CDR3 is made up of 12 amino acids. Germline loops: CDR1 MNHEY, CDR2 SVGAGI. Trimming left V 8 bases short and J 8 bases short, with 10 bases between. CDR3 sequence (DNA): TGTGCCAGCGGGACACTGTATTCACCCCTCCACTTT. Translated, it gives CASGTLYSPLHF.

The genes are TRBV6-5 and TRBJ2-1; 11 bases fit TRBD2. The V and J ends lost 7 bases and 7 bases, in that order; junction bases with no gene match: 6. This CDR3 contains 14 residues. Germline CDR1 is MNHEY and CDR2 is SVGAGI. This CDR3 is CASNLAGGGNEQFF. In DNA form, the CDR3 reads TGTGCCAGCAACCTAGCGGGGGGCGGGAATGAGCAGTTCTTC.

The chain combines TRBV7-8 with TRBJ2-2; a possible D gene is TRBD2 (5 bases). Trimming took off 5 bases at V and 1 base at J, with 11 bases between the two ends. Germline CDR1 SGHVS, CDR2 FQNEAQ. CDR3 length equals 15 residues. This CDR3 reads CASSQDWRNTGELFF. CDR3 DNA sequence: TGTGCCAGCAGCCAGGACTGGAGGAACACCGGGGAGCTGTTTTTT.

V usage is TRBV6-5 and J usage is TRBJ2-1; the match to TRBD2 covers 9 bases. Germline V gene data show CDR1 as MNHEY and CDR2 as SVGAGI. The CDR3 is made up of 15 amino acids. After removal of 2 bases from V and 3 bases from J, the junction contained 2 bases not matched to a gene. The DNA for the CDR3 is TGTGCCAGCAGTTACCTGACTAGCGGCTACAATGAGCAGTTCTTC. Its protein is CASSYLTSGYNEQFF.

This clone was found a few times. The chain carries TRBV11-2 and TRBJ2-3, with D hard to call. The germline gives CDR1 SGHAT, CDR2 FQNNGV. CDR3 size: 14 residues. V was cut by 0 bases and J by 7 bases, with 11 bases left in between. This CDR3 is CASSLEGPWNTQYF. Written as DNA, the CDR3 is TGTGCCAGCAGCTTAGAGGGCCCCTGGAATACGCAGTATTTT.

The CDR3 coding sequence is TGTGCCTGGAGTGGTGTGGTCAGTCTTAACTATGGCTACACCTTC. This translates into CAWSGVVSLNYGYTF. This chain connects TRBV30 to TRBJ1-2; no definite D call. V was shortened by 1 base and J by 1 base, with 13 bases between the two germline ends. The CDR3 is 15 residues long. CDR1 GTSNPN and CDR2 SVGIG come from the germline V gene (reference sequence).

On this clone itself: It may be a read error: a sequence one base away is much more abundant. The rearrangement joins TRBV7-9 to TRBJ1-1; tentative D call: TRBD1 (5 bases). Between the trimmed V and J ends, which lost 5 bases and 0 bases, there was a span of 7 bases. There are 13 residues in the CDR3. Germline assignment: CDR1 SEHNR and CDR2 FQNEAQ (reference sequence). The DNA for the CDR3 is TGTGCCAGCAGCCCGACAGTGAACACTGAAGCTTTCTTT. Its translation: CASSPTVNTEAFF.

The chain combines TRBV11-3 with TRBJ2-5; D is unclear. V was trimmed by 3 bases and J by 5 bases, leaving 10 bases between them. The CDR3 runs to 13 residues. Per germline, CDR1 SGHNT and CDR2 YENEEA. The CDR3 DNA is TGTGCCAGCAGCTTTAAGCGTTCCGAGACCCAGTACTTC. Translation gives CASSFKRSETQYF. The variable domain in full, with the rest retrieved from reference TRBV11-3 and TRBJ2-5, is EAGVVQSPRYKIIEKKQPVAFWCNPISGHNTLYWYLQNLGQGPELLIRYENEEAVDDSQLPKDRFSAERLKGVDSTLKIQPAELGDSAVYLCASSFKRSETQYFGPGTRLLVL.

The chain couples TRBV7-9 to TRBJ1-1, with D uncertain. Looked up from germline, CDR1 is SEHNR and CDR2 is FQNEAQ (reference sequence). The CDR3 consists of 13 residues. Trimming took off 2 bases at V and 4 bases at J, with 8 bases between the two ends. The CDR3 is CASSLFGSTEAFF. CDR3 nucleotides: TGTGCCAGCAGCTTATTCGGGTCCACTGAAGCTTTCTTT.

The rearrangement joins TRBV9 to TRBJ2-2; D call uncertain. The CDR3 loop spans 15 amino acids. The germline V and J ends were trimmed by 0 bases and 4 bases, with 10 bases remaining between them. Germline V lookup: CDR1 SGDLS, CDR2 YYNGEE. The CDR3 is CASSVVAHGTGELFF. The DNA of the CDR3 is TGTGCCAGCAGCGTAGTAGCCCACGGCACCGGGGAGCTGTTTTTT. The variable domain in full, with the rest retrieved from reference TRBV9 and TRBJ2-2, is DSGVTQTPKHLITATGQRVTLRCSPRSGDLSVYWYQQSLDQGLQFLIQYYNGEERAKGNILERFSAQQFPDLHSELNLSSLELGDSALYFCASSVVAHGTGELFFGEGSRLTVL.

This clone was picked up a small number of times. V and J are TRBV4-2 and TRBJ1-6; D is perhaps TRBD1 (5 bases). Germline V gives CDR1 LGHNA, CDR2 YNFKEQ. V lost 3 bases and J lost 9, with 18 bases in between. The CDR3 spans 16 residues. CDR3 coding DNA: TGTGCCAGCAGCCAGGTCTTAGACAGTAGAGTTTCACCCCTCCACTTT. Translating gives CASSQVLDSRVSPLHF.

The chain combines TRBV5-8 with TRBJ1-2, with 9 bases fitting TRBD1. The germline V gene has CDR1 SGHTS and CDR2 YDEGEE. CDR3 length: 14 residues. V lost 0 bases to trimming and J lost 7 bases; unmatched junction nucleotides: 4. The CDR3 loop is CASSLVQGAGGYTF. The DNA of the CDR3 is TGTGCCAGCAGCTTGGTACAGGGGGCAGGTGGCTACACCTTC.

The rearrangement uses TRBV2 and TRBJ1-2, with D possibly matching TRBD1 (6 bases). Germline lookup yields CDR1 SNHLY and CDR2 FYNNEI. The CDR3 consists of 16 residues. Deletions cut 6 bases from V and 6 bases from J, with 23 bases between. The CDR3 nucleotides are TGTGCCAGCAGCCGAGAGGGGCTCACAGGGAATCATGGCTACACCTTC. Amino acids: CASSREGLTGNHGYTF.

The chain carries TRBV7-2 and TRBJ1-3; D call uncertain. This CDR3 is built from 15 residues. The ends were cut back, 4 bases at V and 4 bases at J, with 14 bases in the middle. Per germline, CDR1 SGHTA and CDR2 FQGNSA. The CDR3 bases are TGTGCCAGCAGCTCCCGGGTAGTATCGGGAAACACCATATATTTT. This gives the protein CASSSRVVSGNTIYF. The whole variable domain, filled in from reference TRBV7-2 and TRBJ1-3, reads GAGVSQSPSNKVTEKGKDVELRCDPISGHTALYWYRQSLGQGLEFLIYFQGNSAPDKSGLPSDRFSAERTGGSVSTLTIQRTQQEDSAVYLCASSSRVVSGNTIYFGEGSWLTVV.

The chain combines TRBV2 with TRBJ1-1; 8 nucleotides line up with TRBD1. The V and J ends lost 8 bases and 6 bases, in that order; junction bases with no gene match: 8. The germline V gene encodes CDR1 SNHLY and CDR2 FYNNEI. There are 13 residues in the CDR3. CDR3 sequence reads: CASSGQGGAEAFF. DNA for the CDR3: TGTGCCAGCTCAGGACAGGGTGGCGCTGAAGCTTTCTTT.

V is TRBV7-2 and J is TRBJ2-7; weak D call: TRBD1 (5 bases). Germline V gene sequence: CDR1 SGHTA, CDR2 FQGNSA. The CDR3 runs 15 residues. The V gene lost 5 bases and the J gene lost 2 bases, with 16 bases spanning the gap. DNA of the CDR3: TGTGCCAGCAGCCGTGGGGCCCAAGGAACCTACGAGCAGTACTTC. It codes for CASSRGAQGTYEQYF.

The genes are TRBV5-6 and TRBJ2-3; 7 bases are shared with TRBD1. Trimming at V came to 4 bases and at J to 4 bases, leaving 6 bases not matched to a gene. Per the germline V gene, CDR1 is SGHDT and CDR2 is YYEEEE. The CDR3 runs 14 residues. The CDR3 sequence: CASSRKTGSDTQYF. CDR3 nucleotide sequence: TGTGCCAGCAGCAGAAAGACAGGGTCAGATACGCAGTATTTT.